This T cell receptor (beta chain) comes out of a study of control samples from healthy donors and cancer patients (dated by TCRdb to between 2020 and 2021). From a lookup of the germline V gene, CDR1 and CDR2 are LGHNA and YNFKEQ. V is shortened by 2 bases, J by 5 bases, and the region joining them spans 15 bases. The CDR3 sequence holds 15 residues, the cysteine and phenylalanine included. The CDR3 DNA has 45 bases and is translated from base 1. This clone has just a few counts. It has no known antigen specificity. Base qualities are missing; no much larger clone stands one base away. The method behind the library was the immunoSEQ multiplex PCR assay. Sourced from immuneACCESS, this table was stored by TCRdb with only in-frame sequences that have V and J called. A share of the clones is absent; for the studies checked, an unresolved V gene accounts for under half, and the remainder has no known explanation. Within this sample are about 51,000 clones, with 88% of them counted one time only. Approximately 40% of the sample is taken by the ten largest.

This clonotype originated in a man aged 45-65 years with head and neck cancer. Sequences were obtained from PBMCs. The V and J segments used are TRBV4-2 and TRBJ2-5; the D gene is possibly TRBD2, with 6 bases matching. At the DNA level, the sequence is TGTGCCAGCAGCCAATACGGGGGTGGTTGGGAGACCCAGTACTTC. Its protein reads: CASSQYGGGWETQYF.